The 22 T cell receptor beta chains in this list originate from one sample, sequenced in a study of OX40 agonist ivuxolimab in advanced cancers. Generated by immunoSEQ multiplex PCR, the TCRdb table keeps only in-frame clones and is missing some. The table includes 73,000 or so clones, 92% detected once. This specimen consisted of CD4+ or CD8+ T cells sorted from blood, obtained in a trial of the OX40 agonist ivuxolimab. The origin of the receptors is an adult with an advanced solid tumor such as melanoma, head and neck, liver or kidney cancer.

This chain uses TRBV5-1 with TRBJ2-5; 9 bases are a match to TRBD2. Germline V gives CDR1 SGHRS, CDR2 YFSETQ. The CDR3 length is 18 residues. After removal of 0 bases from V and 2 bases from J, the junction contained 11 bases not matched to a gene. The CDR3 nucleotides are TGCGCCAGCAGCTTGGGGACCGGCGGCCTAGCGGGGCAAGAGACCCAGTACTTC. Amino acid sequence: CASSLGTGGLAGQETQYF.

The chain uses TRBV18 and TRBJ2-7; tentative D call: TRBD1 (6 bases). The germline CDR1 and CDR2 sequences are KGHSH and LQKENI. This CDR3 comprises 17 residues. V lost 3 bases and J 4 bases, leaving 22 bases between the germline ends. The CDR3, as DNA: TGTGCCAGCTCACCGCCTCCGGGACACATAACCGGTTACGAGCAGTACTTC. It specifies CASSPPPGHITGYEQYF. The full variable domain, rest sourced from reference TRBV18 and TRBJ2-7, is NAGVMQNPRHLVRRRGQEARLRCSPMKGHSHVYWYRQLPEEGLKFMVYLQKENIIDESGMPKERFSAEFPKEGPSILRIQQVVRGDSAAYFCASSPPPGHITGYEQYFGPGTRLTVT.

The gene calls are TRBV6-4 and TRBJ1-2; no clear D gene. Germline V CDR1 and CDR2: MRHNA, SNTAGT. The CDR3 runs to 12 residues. Trimming removed 2 bases at V and 2 bases at J, with 3 bases between. CDR3 coding DNA: TGTGCCAGCAGTGACACCAACTATGGCTACACCTTC. It codes for CASSDTNYGYTF.

This rearrangement joins TRBV6-5 to TRBJ1-4; 7 bases match TRBD1. The CDR3 consists of 15 residues. Unmatched junction bases numbered 6, after V lost 0 bases and J lost 8 bases. Germline CDR1 reads MNHEY; CDR2 reads SVGAGI. The CDR3: CASSYSIQGGEKLFF. The CDR3 DNA reads as TGTGCCAGCAGTTACTCGATTCAGGGGGGCGAAAAACTGTTTTTT.

The chain links TRBV7-8 to TRBJ2-5, with D tentatively TRBD1 (7 bases). In germline, CDR1 is SGHVS, CDR2 FQNEAQ. The CDR3 length is 15 residues. V gave up 3 bases and J gave up 4 bases, with 15 bases separating them. DNA of the CDR3: TGTGCCAGCAGCTTGGCAGGGGGAGGCGGAGAGACCCAGTACTTC. This translates into CASSLAGGGGETQYF.

The rearrangement links TRBV10-3 to TRBJ2-2, with 10 bases matching TRBD1. This CDR3 has 14 residues. After removal of 10 bases from V and 2 bases from J, the junction contained 4 bases not matched to a gene. The germline gives CDR1 ENHRY, CDR2 SYGVKD. The CDR3 protein is CATRDRGNTGELFF. DNA of the CDR3: TGTGCCACGCGGGACAGGGGCAACACCGGGGAGCTGTTTTTT.

The rearrangement joins TRBV6-1 to TRBJ1-5; maybe TRBD1 (6 bases). V was cut by 0 bases and J by 4 bases, with 16 bases left in between. The CDR3 loop spans 17 amino acids. Germline-derived CDR1 and CDR2 are MNHNS and SASEGT. The CDR3 here is CASSEALLGHLNQPQHF. In DNA, the CDR3 is TGTGCCAGCAGTGAAGCGCTTCTGGGACATTTAAATCAGCCCCAGCATTTT.

The V call is TRBV14, the J call TRBJ1-3; weak D call: TRBD1 (5 bases). The CDR3 length is 16 residues. CDR1 SGHDN and CDR2 FVKESK come from the germline V gene. V was trimmed by 4 bases and J by 1 base, leaving 14 bases between them. DNA of the CDR3: TGTGCCAGCAGCCGGGAATTGGAGGGGTCTGGAAACACCATATATTTT. Translation gives CASSRELEGSGNTIYF.

The chain joins TRBV7-9 to TRBJ2-5, with 8 bases aligning to TRBD2. The CDR3 runs to 15 residues. Germline V gene data show CDR1 as SEHNR and CDR2 as FQNEAQ (reference sequence). J lost 3 bases, V lost 3 bases, and 6 bases had no gene match. CDR3 bases: TGTGCCAGCAGCTTCGTGCGGGGGGTGAAAGAGACCCAGTACTTC. Translation: CASSFVRGVKETQYF.

The rearrangement uses TRBV25-1 and TRBJ1-1; D gene uncertain. This CDR3 comprises 12 residues. V lost 5 bases, J lost 3 bases, and 7 bases lay in between. Per germline, CDR1 MGHDK and CDR2 SYGVNS. CDR3 region: CASSWDDTEAFF. DNA for the CDR3: TGTGCCAGCAGTTGGGATGACACTGAAGCTTTCTTT.

This chain links TRBV2 with TRBJ2-7; no clear D. This CDR3 comprises 15 residues. Trimming cost V 5 bases and J 2 bases, with 16 bases left between them. The germline V gene encodes CDR1 SNHLY and CDR2 FYNNEI. CDR3 DNA sequence: TGTGCCAGCAGTCATGAACAATACCGGACCTACGAGCAGTACTTC. Its translation is CASSHEQYRTYEQYF.

The chain is built from TRBV7-2 and TRBJ2-3; the D call may be TRBD1 or TRBD2 (5 bases each). CDR1 and CDR2 from the germline V gene are SGHTA and FQGNSA. V was trimmed by 6 bases and J by 7 bases, leaving 20 bases between them. The CDR3 has 15 residues. In DNA, the CDR3 is TGTGCCAGCAGGTCAACCGGGACCGTCGAAAATACGCAGTATTTT. It is translated as CASRSTGTVENTQYF.

In the case of this clone: An end of the junction does not agree with germline; a read error may underlie this. The genes are TRBV2 and TRBJ2-5; 8 bases are a match to TRBD2. The germline CDR1 and CDR2 sequences are SNHLY and FYNNEI. There are 18 residues in the CDR3. As DNA, the CDR3 is TGTGCCAGCAGTGAAGCGCTTCTGTTAGCGGGGTACCAGGAGACCCAGTACTTC. Amino acid sequence: CASSEALLLAGYQETQYF.

Worth noting for this clone: This CDR3 is also generated by other DNA sequences in the sample. The J gene is TRBJ2-7, the V gene TRBV11-2, with D hard to call. Trimming left V 3 bases short and J 0 bases short, with 9 bases between. The CDR3 consists of 14 residues. The germline V gene has CDR1 SGHAT and CDR2 FQNNGV. DNA for the CDR3: TGTGCCAGCAGCTTCGGCGGTCCCTCCTACGAGCAGTACTTC. Translating it yields CASSFGGPSYEQYF.

The V call is TRBV6-5, the J call TRBJ2-1; tentative D call: TRBD2 (6 bases). The CDR3 has 14 amino acids. The germline V gene has CDR1 MNHEY and CDR2 SVGAGI. Trimming pared 4 bases from V and 4 bases from J, leaving 11 bases between. Here the CDR3 DNA reads TGTGCCAGCAGTTTAGTAGCGGAGTACAATGAGCAGTTCTTC. Translated: CASSLVAEYNEQFF.

The gene calls are TRBV30 and TRBJ1-1; unclear D gene. Germline values: CDR1 GTSNPN, CDR2 SVGIG (reference sequence). V dropped 2 bases and J dropped 4 bases, with 14 bases sitting between them. The CDR3 runs to 14 residues. The DNA of the CDR3 is TGTGCCTGGAGTATCCCCCTAGGACTCACTGAAGCTTTCTTT. Its translation is CAWSIPLGLTEAFF.

The chain has TRBV7-9 and TRBJ2-3; TRBD2 is a possible D gene (7 bases). Germline CDR1 is SEHNR and CDR2 is FQNEAQ (reference sequence). The germline V and J ends were trimmed by 1 base and 4 bases, with 15 bases remaining between them. The CDR3 extends over 16 amino acids. The CDR3 DNA reads as TGTGCCAGCAGCTTAGTGGTTGGGGGGGCAGCAGATACGCAGTATTTT. Encoded protein: CASSLVVGGAADTQYF.

V gene TRBV6-6 combines with J gene TRBJ2-3; D is ambiguous. Looked up from germline, CDR1 is MNHNY and CDR2 is SVGAGI (reference sequence). The CDR3 is 12 residues long. The V gene lost 4 bases and the J gene lost 5 bases, with 7 bases spanning the gap. This CDR3 reads CASSFYQDTQYF. DNA of the CDR3: TGTGCCAGCAGTTTCTACCAAGATACGCAGTATTTT.

This clone was detected only a few times. The rearrangement uses TRBV19 and TRBJ1-2; D not resolved. The CDR3 has 13 amino acids. Trimming removed 8 bases from V and 6 bases from J, with 16 bases in between. CDR1 is LNHDA and CDR2 is SQIVND in the germline V gene (reference sequence). The CDR3 here is CASLRDPLHGYTF. The CDR3 DNA sequence: TGTGCCAGTCTTCGGGATCCCCTGCATGGCTACACCTTC.

The V and J genes are TRBV11-3 and TRBJ2-1; D perhaps matches TRBD1 (6 bases). There are 15 residues in the CDR3. Germline CDR1 reads SGHNT; CDR2 reads YENEEA. V lost 0 bases, J lost 4 bases, and 10 bases lay in between. The chain's CDR3 is CASSLDRGEYNEQFF. CDR3 nucleotide sequence: TGTGCCAGCAGCTTAGACAGGGGCGAGTACAATGAGCAGTTCTTC.

CDR3 amino acids: CASSFSGGATDTQYF. The CDR3 bases are TGCGCCAGCAGCTTTAGCGGGGGGGCAACAGATACGCAGTATTTT. This chain uses TRBV5-1 with TRBJ2-3, with 11 bases identical to TRBD2. Losses at the gene ends were 2 bases for V and 3 bases for J; bases not matched to a gene: 2. The germline V gene encodes CDR1 SGHRS and CDR2 YFSETQ. The CDR3 covers 15 residues.

The genes are TRBV7-9 and TRBJ1-5, with D unresolved. Germline V CDR1 and CDR2: SEHNR, FQNEAQ (reference sequence). The CDR3 is made up of 14 amino acids. V shed 1 base and J shed 6 bases, with 10 bases lying between them. The CDR3 protein is CASSLESSRQPQHF. The CDR3 nucleotides are TGTGCCAGCAGCTTAGAGTCGAGTCGTCAGCCCCAGCATTTT.